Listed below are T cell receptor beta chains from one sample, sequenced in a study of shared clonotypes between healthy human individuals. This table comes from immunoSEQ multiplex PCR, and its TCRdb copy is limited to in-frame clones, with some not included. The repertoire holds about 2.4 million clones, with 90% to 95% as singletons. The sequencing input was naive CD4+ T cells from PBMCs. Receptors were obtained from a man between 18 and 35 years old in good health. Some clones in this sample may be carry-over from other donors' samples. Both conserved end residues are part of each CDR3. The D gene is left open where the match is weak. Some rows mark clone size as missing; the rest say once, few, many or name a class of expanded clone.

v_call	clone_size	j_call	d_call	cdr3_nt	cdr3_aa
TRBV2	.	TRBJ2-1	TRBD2	TGTGCCAGCAGTGATTGGGGGGAGGGCCGCAATGAGCAGTTCTTC	CASSDWGEGRNEQFF
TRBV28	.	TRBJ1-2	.	TGTGCCAGCAGCTCCCCTGGGGGGGCCCCGGGGGGCTACACCTTC	CASSSPGGAPGGYTF
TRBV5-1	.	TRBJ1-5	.	TGCGCCAGCAGCCCGGGGACAAATAGCAATCAGCCCCAGCATTTT	CASSPGTNSNQPQHF
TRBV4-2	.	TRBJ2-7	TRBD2	TGTGCCAGCAGCCAAGATCGGCTAGCGGGAGCGACTACGCGAGGTTACGAGCAGTACTTC	CASSQDRLAGATTRGYEQYF
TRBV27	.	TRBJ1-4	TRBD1	TGTGCCAGCAGTTCCATCGGGACAGGGGAAGAAAAACTGTTTTTT	CASSSIGTGEEKLFF
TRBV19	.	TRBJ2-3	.	TGTGCCAGCCGTAGGGACGGCGGTGCAACGAGAGATACGCAGTATTTT	CASRRDGGATRDTQYF
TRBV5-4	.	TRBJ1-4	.	TGTGCCAGCAGCTTGGGGTGGGGCACACGGGCTAATGAAAAACTGTTTTTT	CASSLGWGTRANEKLFF
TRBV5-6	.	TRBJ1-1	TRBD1	TGTGCCAGCAGCCACGACAGGGAGAACGCTGAAGCTTTCTTT	CASSHDRENAEAFF
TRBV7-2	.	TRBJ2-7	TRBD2	TGTGCCAGCAGGGAAAGGGACTATCTGTTCGAGCAGTACTTC	CASRERDYLFEQYF
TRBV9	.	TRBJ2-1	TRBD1	TGTGCCAGCAGCGTAGGAGGGGGCCAAGCCTACAATGAGCAGTTCTTC	CASSVGGGQAYNEQFF
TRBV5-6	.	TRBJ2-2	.	TGTGCCAGCAGCTCTACCGGGGGAGCGAACACCGGGGAGCTGTTTTTT	CASSSTGGANTGELFF
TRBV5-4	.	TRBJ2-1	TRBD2	TGTGCCAGCAGCTTTGGGGGGTTAGCGGGAGGGCTCGGGAATGAGCAGTTCTTC	CASSFGGLAGGLGNEQFF
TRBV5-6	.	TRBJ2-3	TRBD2	TGTGCCAGCAGCCCGACTAGCGGGAGTACAGATACGCAGTATTTT	CASSPTSGSTDTQYF
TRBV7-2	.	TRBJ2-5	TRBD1	TGTGCCAGCAGCTGGCTGGGACAGGGGGGAGAGACCCAGTACTTC	CASSWLGQGGETQYF
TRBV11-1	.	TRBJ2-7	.	TGTGCCAGCAGCTTAGAGGTAGGGCCGGCGCTGGGTGAGCAGTACTTC	CASSLEVGPALGEQYF
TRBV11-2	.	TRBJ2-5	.	TGTGCCAGCAGCTCCCAGTGGGCTGGTGAGACCCAGTACTTC	CASSSQWAGETQYF
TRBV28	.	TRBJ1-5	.	TGTGCCAGCAGTTGGGTACCGAATCAGCCCCAGCATTTT	CASSWVPNQPQHF
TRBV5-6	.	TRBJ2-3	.	TGTGCCAGCAGCTTACTTAGGAGCACAGATACGCAGTATTTT	CASSLLRSTDTQYF
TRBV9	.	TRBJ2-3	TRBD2	TGTGCCAGCAGCGTAGGAGCGGGAGGGTACACAGATACGCAGTATTTT	CASSVGAGGYTDTQYF
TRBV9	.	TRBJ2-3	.	TGTGCCAGCAGCGGGGGAGATACGCAGTATTTT	CASSGGDTQYF
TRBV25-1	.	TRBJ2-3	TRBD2	TGTGCCAGCAGTGGGACTAGCGGGCGTAAGACAGATACGCAGTATTTT	CASSGTSGRKTDTQYF
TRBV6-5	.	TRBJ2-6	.	TGTGCCAGCAGCCTTTCTTGGGCTGGGGCCAACGTCCTGACTTTC	CASSLSWAGANVLTF
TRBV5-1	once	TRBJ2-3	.	TGCGCCAGCAGCTTGGGCTTTAAAGGGACGGATAGCACAGATACGCAGTATTTT	CASSLGFKGTDSTDTQYF
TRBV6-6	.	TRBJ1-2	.	TGTGCCAGCAGTTACGGGTCGGCCGGCTATGGCTACACCTTC	CASSYGSAGYGYTF
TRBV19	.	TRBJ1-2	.	TGTGCCAGTAGCCTACTTCAGGGTCGTGGAGGCTACACCTTC	CASSLLQGRGGYTF
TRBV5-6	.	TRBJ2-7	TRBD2	TGTGCCAGCAGACCCAAACTAGCGCCTCCCTACGAGCAGTACTTC	CASRPKLAPPYEQYF
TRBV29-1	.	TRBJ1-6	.	TGCAGCGTTGTTTTGGGGCAGGGTAATTCACCCCTCCACTTT	CSVVLGQGNSPLHF
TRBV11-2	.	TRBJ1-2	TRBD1	TGTGCCAGTCGACAGGGATTAGAGGGCTACACCTTC	CASRQGLEGYTF
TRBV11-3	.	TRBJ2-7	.	TGTGCCAGCAGCATCAGGGGTATCAACGAGCAGTACTTC	CASSIRGINEQYF
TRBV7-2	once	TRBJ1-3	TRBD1	TGTGCCAGCAGCTTCGACAGGGCCTCTGGAAACACCATATATTTT	CASSFDRASGNTIYF
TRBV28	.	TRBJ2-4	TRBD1	TGTGCCAGCAGGGGACAGGGGTTAGCCAAAAACATTCAGTACTTC	CASRGQGLAKNIQYF
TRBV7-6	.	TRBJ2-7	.	TGTGCCAGCAGCTTAAGGACGGGGAGCGAGCAGTACTTC	CASSLRTGSEQYF
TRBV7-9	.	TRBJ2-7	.	TGTGCCAGCAGCTTAGTGTACGAGCAGTACTTC	CASSLVYEQYF
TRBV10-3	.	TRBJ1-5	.	TGTGCCATCAGTGAGACCAGAGGGGGCAATCAGCCCCAGCATTTT	CAISETRGGNQPQHF
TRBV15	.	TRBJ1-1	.	TGTGCCACCAGCAGAGATCTGGGTCCCACTGATGGTGAAGCTTTCTTT	CATSRDLGPTDGEAFF
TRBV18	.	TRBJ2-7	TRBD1	TGTGCCAGCTCACCACCGGGACAGGGGCGCTCCTACGAGCAGTACTTC	CASSPPGQGRSYEQYF
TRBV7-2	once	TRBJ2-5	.	TGTGCCAGCAGCTTAGGCCTTTTGTCCGGCCGGGAGACCCAGTACTTC	CASSLGLLSGRETQYF
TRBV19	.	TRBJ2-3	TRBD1	TGTGCCAGTAGGACCGGGACAGGGAGCACAGATACGCAGTATTTT	CASRTGTGSTDTQYF
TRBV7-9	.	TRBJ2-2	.	TGTGCCAGCATGGGCGGGGAGCTGTTTTTT	CASMGGELFF
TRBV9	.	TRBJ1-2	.	TGTGCCAGCAGCCTCACCCCCTACAGGGTAAACTATGGCTACACCTTC	CASSLTPYRVNYGYTF
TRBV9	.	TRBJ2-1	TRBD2	TGTGCCAGCAGCGTACTGTCTAGCGGGAGCTACAATGAGCAGTTCTTC	CASSVLSSGSYNEQFF
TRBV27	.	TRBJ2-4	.	TGTGCCAGCAGAAATATTTCAGGGACCTTTCCCAAAAACATTCAGTACTTC	CASRNISGTFPKNIQYF
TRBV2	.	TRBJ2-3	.	TGTGCCAGCAGTGCTTTTAGCGGCACAGATACGCAGTATTTT	CASSAFSGTDTQYF
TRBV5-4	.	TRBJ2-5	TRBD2	TGTGCCAGCAGCTTAGGACTAGACGGTGAGACCCAGTACTTC	CASSLGLDGETQYF
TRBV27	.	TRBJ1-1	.	TGTGCCAGCAGTTTAATTTGGTCTTCTGTTCAGGATCCTAACACTGAAGCTTTCTTT	CASSLIWSSVQDPNTEAFF
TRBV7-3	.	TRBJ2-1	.	TGTGCCAGCAGCCCACGCCGGGACTCAGAGCAGTTCTTC	CASSPRRDSEQFF